This TCR beta chain was observed in a study of blood T cell repertoires in COVID-19. Those enrolled, adults aged roughly 18 to 90 years, came from roughly 23 US areas. Self-reported history from a screening survey and questionnaire set each donor's cohort. Symptom resolution, clearance, or two negative PCRs marked the recovered donors of Cohort 3. Profiled with immunoSEQ multiplex PCR; TCRdb holds only in-frame clones, not every one. The sample lists 300,000 to 350,000 clones, over 80% occurring once. This clone appeared once. The CDR3 runs 15 residues. The germline V gene has CDR1 MDHEN and CDR2 SYDVKM. Trimming took 4 bases from V and 3 from J; bases not matched to a gene: 2.

The sequencing input was PBMCs or T cells enriched from blood (not recorded which). The receptor comes from a man under 40 who had recovered from COVID-19. The chain recombines TRBV28 with TRBJ2-3, with TRBD1 matching over 12 bases. CDR3 bases: TGTGCCAGCAGTTGGGACAGGGGGCAGACAGATACGCAGTATTTT. Translation gives CASSWDRGQTDTQYF.